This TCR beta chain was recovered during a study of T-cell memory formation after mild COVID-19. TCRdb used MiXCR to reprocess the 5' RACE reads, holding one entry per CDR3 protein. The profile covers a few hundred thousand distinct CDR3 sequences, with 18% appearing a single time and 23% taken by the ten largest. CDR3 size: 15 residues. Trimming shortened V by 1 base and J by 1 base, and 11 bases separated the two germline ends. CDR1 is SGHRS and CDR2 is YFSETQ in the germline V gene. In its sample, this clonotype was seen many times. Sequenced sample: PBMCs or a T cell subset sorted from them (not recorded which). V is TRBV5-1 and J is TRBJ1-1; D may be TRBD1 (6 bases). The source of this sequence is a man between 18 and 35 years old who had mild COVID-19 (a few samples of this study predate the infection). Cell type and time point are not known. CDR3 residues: CASSLRSGANTEAFF. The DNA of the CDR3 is TGCGCCAGCAGCTTGCGGTCGGGGGCGAACACTGAAGCTTTCTTT.